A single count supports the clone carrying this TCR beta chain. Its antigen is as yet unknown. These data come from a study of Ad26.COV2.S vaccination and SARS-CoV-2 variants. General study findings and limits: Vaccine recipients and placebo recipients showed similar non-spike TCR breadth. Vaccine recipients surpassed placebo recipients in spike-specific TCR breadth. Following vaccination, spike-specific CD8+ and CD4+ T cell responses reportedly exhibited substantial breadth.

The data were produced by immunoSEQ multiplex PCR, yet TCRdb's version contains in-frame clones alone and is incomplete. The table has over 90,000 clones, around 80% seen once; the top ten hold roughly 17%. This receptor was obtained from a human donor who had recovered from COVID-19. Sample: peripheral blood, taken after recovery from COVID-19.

CDR3 nucleotides: TGCGCCAGCAGGTTAGAGGGGTACGAGCAGTACTTC. Translation: CASRLEGYEQYF. The V gene is TRBV5-1, the J gene TRBJ2-7, with D possibly called TRBD1 or TRBD2 (5 bases each). The CDR3 has 12 amino acids. V lost 5 bases, J lost 4 bases, and 10 bases lay in between. In germline, CDR1 is SGHRS, CDR2 YFSETQ.